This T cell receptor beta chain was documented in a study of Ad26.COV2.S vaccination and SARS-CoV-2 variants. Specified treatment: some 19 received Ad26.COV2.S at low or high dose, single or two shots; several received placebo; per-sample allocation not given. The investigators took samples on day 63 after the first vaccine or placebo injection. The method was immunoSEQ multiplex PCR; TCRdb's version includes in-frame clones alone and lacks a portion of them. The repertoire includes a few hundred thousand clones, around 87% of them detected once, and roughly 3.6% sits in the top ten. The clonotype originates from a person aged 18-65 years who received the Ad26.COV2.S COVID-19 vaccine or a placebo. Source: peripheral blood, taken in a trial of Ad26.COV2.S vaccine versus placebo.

Here the CDR3 DNA reads TGTGCCAGCGGTGGAGGGCTGAGTCAGCCCCAGCATTTT. Encoded protein: CASGGGLSQPQHF. This chain links TRBV19 with TRBJ1-5, with D unclear. Trimming pared 9 bases from V and 6 bases from J, leaving 15 bases between. Per the germline V gene, CDR1 is LNHDA and CDR2 is SQIVND (reference sequence). The CDR3 totals 13 residues.